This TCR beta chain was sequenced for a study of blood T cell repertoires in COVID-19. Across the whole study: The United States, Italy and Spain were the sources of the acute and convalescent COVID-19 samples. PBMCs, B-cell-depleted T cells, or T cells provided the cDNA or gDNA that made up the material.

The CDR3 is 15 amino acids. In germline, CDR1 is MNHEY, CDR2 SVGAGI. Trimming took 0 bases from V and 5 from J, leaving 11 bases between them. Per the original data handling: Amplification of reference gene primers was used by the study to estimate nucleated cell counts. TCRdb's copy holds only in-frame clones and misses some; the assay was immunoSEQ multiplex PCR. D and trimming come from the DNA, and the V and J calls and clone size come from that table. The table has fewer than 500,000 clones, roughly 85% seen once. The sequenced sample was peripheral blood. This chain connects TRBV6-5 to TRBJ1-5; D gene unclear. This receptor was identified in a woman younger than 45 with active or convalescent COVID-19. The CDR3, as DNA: TGTGCCAGCAGTTACTCGTCGGGAGAAGATCAGCCCCAGCATTTT. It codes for CASSYSSGEDQPQHF.